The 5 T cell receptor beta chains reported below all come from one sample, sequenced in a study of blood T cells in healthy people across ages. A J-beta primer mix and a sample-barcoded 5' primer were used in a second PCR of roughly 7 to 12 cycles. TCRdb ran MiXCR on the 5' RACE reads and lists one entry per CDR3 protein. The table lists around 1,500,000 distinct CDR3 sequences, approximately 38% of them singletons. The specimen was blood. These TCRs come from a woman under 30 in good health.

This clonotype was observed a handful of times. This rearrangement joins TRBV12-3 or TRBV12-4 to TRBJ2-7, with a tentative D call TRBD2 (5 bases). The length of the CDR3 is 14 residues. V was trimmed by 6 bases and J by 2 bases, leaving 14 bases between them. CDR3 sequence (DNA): TGTGCCAGCAGCTCTCGGGCGGGTACCTACGAGCAGTACTTC. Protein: CASSSRAGTYEQYF.

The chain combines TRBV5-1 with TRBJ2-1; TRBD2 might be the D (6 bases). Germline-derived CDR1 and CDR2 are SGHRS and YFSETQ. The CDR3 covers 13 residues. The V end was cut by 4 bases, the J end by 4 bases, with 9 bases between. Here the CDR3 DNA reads TGCGCCAGCAGCACGGAGGGGTACAATGAGCAGTTCTTC. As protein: CASSTEGYNEQFF.

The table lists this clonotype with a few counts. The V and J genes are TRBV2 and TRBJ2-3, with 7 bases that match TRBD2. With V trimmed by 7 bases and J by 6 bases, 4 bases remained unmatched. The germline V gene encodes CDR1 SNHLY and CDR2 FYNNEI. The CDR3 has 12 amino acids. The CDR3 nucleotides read TGTGCCAGCATCCTCGGGGGGGATACGCAGTATTTT. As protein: CASILGGDTQYF.

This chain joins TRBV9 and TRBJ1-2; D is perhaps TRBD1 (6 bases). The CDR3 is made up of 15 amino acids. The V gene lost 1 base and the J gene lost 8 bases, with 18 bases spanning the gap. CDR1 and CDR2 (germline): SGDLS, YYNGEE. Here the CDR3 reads CASSVFYSGERGYTF. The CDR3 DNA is TGTGCCAGCAGCGTATTCTACTCAGGGGAAAGAGGCTACACCTTC.

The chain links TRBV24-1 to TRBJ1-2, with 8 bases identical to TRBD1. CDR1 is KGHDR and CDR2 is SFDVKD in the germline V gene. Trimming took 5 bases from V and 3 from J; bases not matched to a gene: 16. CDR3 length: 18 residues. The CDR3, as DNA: TGTGCCACCAGTGCCGCCCGGGAGAAGACAGGGGTTTACTATGGCTACACCTTC. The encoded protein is CATSAAREKTGVYYGYTF.